These 14 T cell receptor beta chains were all obtained from the same sample, sequenced in a study of metastatic and nonmetastatic thyroid tumors. Until they underwent thyroid surgery, no patient had received any treatment. MiXCR was used by TCRdb to re-call the PCR reads. Here the sample spans about 22,000 clones, more than 15% being singletons. Material for sequencing was adjacent normal tissue. The receptors were sampled from a male donor with papillary thyroid cancer or a benign thyroid nodule (not recorded which). Some clones in this sample may be carry-over from other donors' samples.

With respect to this clone: One end of the junction fails to match germline, which may point to a read error. The same CDR3 can be traced to other DNA sequences in this sample. The V and J genes are TRBV7-2 and TRBJ2-1; a possible D gene is TRBD2 (5 bases). The V gene's germline CDR1 is SGHTA and CDR2 FQGNSA. The CDR3 has 13 amino acids. For the CDR3, the DNA is TGTGCTAGCAGCCAACCCAGCGGTGATGAGCAGTTCTTC. Amino acids: CASSQPSGDEQFF. The variable domain in full, with the rest retrieved from reference TRBV7-2 and TRBJ2-1, is GAGVSQSPSNKVTEKGKDVELRCDPISGHTALYWYRQSLGQGLEFLIYFQGNSAPDKSGLPSDRFSAERTGGSVSTLTIQRTQQEDSAVYLCASSQPSGDEQFFGPGTRLTVL.

Ten or more counts support this clone. J is TRBJ2-1 and V is TRBV7-2, with D tentatively TRBD2 (5 bases). The CDR3 is made up of 16 amino acids. Germline V CDR1 and CDR2: SGHTA, FQGNSA. The germline V and J ends were trimmed by 0 bases and 12 bases, with 21 bases remaining between them. The CDR3 reads CASSLASGVGVVGQFF. As DNA, the CDR3 is TGTGCCAGCAGCTTAGCCAGCGGAGTGGGCGTCGTTGGGCAGTTCTTC.

This clone was seen many times. The J gene is TRBJ2-6, the V gene TRBV28; TRBD2 is a possible D gene (6 bases). The CDR3 covers 15 residues. CDR1 is MDHEN, CDR2 SYDVKM, per germline. V lost 3 bases and J lost 3, with 9 bases in between. CDR3 loop: CASSFRGNGANVLTF. Here the CDR3 DNA reads TGTGCCAGCAGTTTTCGGGGGAATGGGGCCAACGTCCTGACTTTC.

This clone came up once. The rearrangement uses TRBV3-1 and TRBJ2-5; possibly TRBD2 for D (6 bases). Germline lookup yields CDR1 LGHDT and CDR2 YNNKEL (reference sequence). Trimming shortened V by 7 bases and J by 9 bases, and 21 bases separated the two germline ends. CDR3 size: 14 residues. This chain's CDR3 is CASIPGATGEAQYF. The CDR3 bases are TGTGCCAGCATTCCCGGGGCTACGGGGGAGGCCCAGTACTTC.

J is TRBJ2-7 and V is TRBV6-1; 8 bases are a match to TRBD1. The CDR3 length is 14 residues. Germline CDR1 MNHNS, CDR2 SASEGT. After removal of 4 bases from V and 2 bases from J, the junction contained 4 bases not matched to a gene. The CDR3 nucleotides read TGTGCCAGCAGTGTCGGACAGGGTCCCTACGAGCAGTACTTC. As protein: CASSVGQGPYEQYF.

With respect to this clone: The identical CDR3 is also encoded by other nucleotide sequences in the sample. This chain links TRBV24-1 with TRBJ2-3; 12 bases are shared with TRBD1. The CDR3 runs 17 residues. Germline CDR1 reads KGHDR; CDR2 reads SFDVKD. Trimming at V came to 10 bases and at J to 5 bases, leaving 15 bases not matched to a gene. CDR3 residues: CATGSPRDRGQGDTQYF. CDR3 sequence (DNA): TGTGCCACTGGCTCCCCTAGGGACAGGGGGCAGGGAGATACGCAGTATTTT.

The table lists this clone with many counts. The genes are TRBV20-1 and TRBJ2-5; weak D call: TRBD2 (5 bases). The V end lost 2 bases, the J end lost 4 bases, and 14 bases lay between the germline ends. The CDR3 length is 14 residues. Germline V gene data show CDR1 as DFQATT and CDR2 as SNEGSKA (reference sequence). The CDR3, as DNA: TGCAGTGCTAGAACGAGGTGGGAGTCAGAGACCCAGTACTTC. Translation: CSARTRWESETQYF.

By its share, this clone is medium-sized. The V gene is TRBV6-5, the J gene TRBJ2-3; D remains ambiguous. Per germline, CDR1 MNHEY and CDR2 SVGAGI. Trimming left V 0 bases short and J 2 bases short, with 6 bases between. The CDR3 is 14 amino acids. DNA of the CDR3: TGTGCCAGCAGTTACTCCGGAGACACAGATACGCAGTATTTT. Encoded protein: CASSYSGDTDTQYF.

The V call is TRBV11-1, the J call TRBJ2-7; D could derive from TRBD1 or TRBD2 (5 bases each). Germline assignment: CDR1 SGHAT and CDR2 FQDESV (reference sequence). This CDR3 comprises 16 residues. V lost 1 base, J lost 3 bases, and 16 bases lay in between. The CDR3 sequence is CASSLGGASLGYEQYF. CDR3 in DNA: TGTGCCAGCAGCTTAGGTGGGGCTAGCTTGGGCTACGAGCAGTACTTC.

This clone was recorded only once. The V call is TRBV30, the J call TRBJ2-2; 14 bases are shared with TRBD2. Germline loops: CDR1 GTSNPN, CDR2 SVGIG (reference sequence). J lost 6 bases, V lost 0 bases, and 0 bases had no gene match. This CDR3 has 15 amino acids. This CDR3 is CAWSVTSGRAGELFF. The CDR3 DNA reads as TGTGCCTGGAGTGTGACTAGCGGGAGGGCCGGGGAGCTGTTTTTT. The whole variable domain, remainder taken from reference TRBV30 and TRBJ2-2, is SQTIHQWPATLVQPVGSPLSLECTVEGTSNPNLYWYRQAAGRGLQLLFYSVGIGQISSEVPQNLSASRPQDRQFILSSKKLLLSDSGFYLCAWSVTSGRAGELFFGEGSRLTVL.

This clone was recorded at least ten times. This chain joins TRBV20-1 and TRBJ1-6; no firm D call. Germline CDR1 and CDR2: DFQATT and SNEGSKA (reference sequence). The CDR3 runs 15 residues. Deletions cut 0 bases from V and 7 bases from J, with 13 bases between. In DNA, the CDR3 is TGCAGTGCTAGAGATGGTAGCAGGTCCAATTCACCCCTCCACTTT. Translated: CSARDGSRSNSPLHF.

This clone was found many times. This sequence joins TRBV19 and TRBJ2-5; no clear D. V was pared by 7 bases and J by 0 bases, with 9 bases between. The germline CDR1 and CDR2 sequences are LNHDA and SQIVND (reference sequence). The CDR3 extends over 13 amino acids. In DNA form, the CDR3 reads TGTGCCAGTAAGGGTCAGAACCAAGAGACCCAGTACTTC. Residues: CASKGQNQETQYF. Full variable domain (remainder filled in from reference TRBV19 and TRBJ2-5): DGGITQSPKYLFRKEGQNVTLSCEQNLNHDAMYWYRQDPGQGLRLIYYSQIVNDFQKGDIAEGYSVSREKKESFPLTVTSAQKNPTAFYLCASKGQNQETQYFGPGTRLLVL.

By share of the sample, this clone is medium-sized. The genes are TRBV12-3 or TRBV12-4 and TRBJ1-1, with D unclear. This CDR3 has 11 residues. Trimming cost V 7 bases and J 1 base, with 4 bases left between them. The CDR3 sequence: CASTRNTEAFF. In DNA, the CDR3 is TGTGCCAGCACACGGAACACTGAAGCTTTCTTT.

This clone was recorded only once. This sequence joins TRBV2 and TRBJ1-5; 7 bases fit TRBD1. From germline, CDR1 is SNHLY and CDR2 FYNNEI. V was pared by 3 bases and J by 0 bases, with 11 bases of the junction left unmatched. The CDR3 totals 18 residues. DNA of the CDR3: TGTGCCAGCAGTGAGCGGGAGATAGGGACAGTTAGCAATCAGCCCCAGCATTTT. It is translated as CASSEREIGTVSNQPQHF.